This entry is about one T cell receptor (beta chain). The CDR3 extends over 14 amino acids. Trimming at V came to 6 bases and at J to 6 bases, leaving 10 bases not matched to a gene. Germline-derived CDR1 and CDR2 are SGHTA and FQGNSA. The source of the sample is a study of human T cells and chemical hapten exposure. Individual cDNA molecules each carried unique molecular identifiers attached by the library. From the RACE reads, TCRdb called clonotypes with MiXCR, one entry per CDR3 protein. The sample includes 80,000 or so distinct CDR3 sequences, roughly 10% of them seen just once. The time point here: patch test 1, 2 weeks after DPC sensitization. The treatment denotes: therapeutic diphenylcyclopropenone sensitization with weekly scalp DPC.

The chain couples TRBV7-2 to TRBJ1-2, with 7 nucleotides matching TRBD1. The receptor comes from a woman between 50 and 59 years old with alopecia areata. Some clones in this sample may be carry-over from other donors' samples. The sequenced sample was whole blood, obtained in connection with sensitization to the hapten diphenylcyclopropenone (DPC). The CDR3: CASSHLGGRNGYTF. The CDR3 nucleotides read TGTGCCAGCAGTCACCTAGGGGGCCGGAATGGCTACACCTTC.